What follows are 9 T cell receptor beta chains derived from one specimen sequenced in a study of blood T cell repertoires in COVID-19. Only in-frame clones appear in the TCRdb table, and some are missing; sequencing was by immunoSEQ multiplex PCR. The sample includes roughly 100,000 clones, 80% of them seen just once. The sample consisted of peripheral blood. The source of these receptors is a woman aged 80 or over with active or convalescent COVID-19.

This chain links TRBV2 with TRBJ2-7, with TRBD2 as a possible D gene (5 bases). CDR3 length equals 11 residues. Trimming stripped 8 bases from V and 5 bases from J, with 10 bases between. CDR1 is SNHLY and CDR2 is FYNNEI in the germline V gene. The CDR3 nucleotides are TGTGCCAGCGGGCCGAGGGACGAGCAGTACTTC. Protein product: CASGPRDEQYF.

V gene TRBV21-1 combines with J gene TRBJ2-2; TRBD2 was called by the table and not checked on the DNA. TRBV21-1 is flagged as a pseudogene. The CDR3 is made up of 20 amino acids. The CDR3 nucleotides read TGTGCCAGCAGCAGTCTCCTTGTGACTAGCGGGAGGCCCGGCACCGGGGAGCTGTTTTTT. The encoded protein is CASSSLLVTSGRPGTGELFF.

The V call is TRBV3-1 (or the pseudogene TRBV3-2), the J call TRBJ1-2, with D unclear. The CDR3 loop spans 12 amino acids. Trimming left V 5 bases short and J 1 base short, with 5 bases between. Germline CDR1 LGHDT, CDR2 YNNKEL (reference sequence). CDR3 amino acids: CASSALNYGYTF. The CDR3 region has the DNA TGTGCCAGCAGCGCACTTAACTATGGCTACACCTTC.

This chain uses TRBV12-3 or TRBV12-4 with TRBJ2-5; no firm D call. The germline V and J ends were trimmed by 6 bases and 4 bases, with 12 bases remaining between them. The CDR3 has 13 residues. Here the CDR3 DNA reads TGTGCCAGCAGCTTCGGAGACGGAGAGACCCAGTACTTC. Translation: CASSFGDGETQYF.

The chain is built from TRBV18 and TRBJ1-3; no definite D call. Trimming took 0 bases from V and 3 from J, leaving 9 bases between them. The V gene's germline CDR1 is KGHSH and CDR2 LQKENI. The CDR3 is 15 residues long. CDR3 coding DNA: TGTGCCAGCTCACCACCGAGTACAGATGGAAACACCATATATTTT. This sequence encodes CASSPPSTDGNTIYF.

This clone was detected once. V is TRBV15 and J is TRBJ2-2, with 8 bases aligning to TRBD1. Germline CDR1 reads LNHNV; CDR2 reads YYDKDF (reference sequence). The CDR3 consists of 16 residues. Germline trimming cut 3 bases from V and 1 base from J; bases unmatched to any gene: 4. The CDR3 nucleotides are TGTGCCACCAGCAGGGGACAGGCCTTGAACACCGGGGAGCTGTTTTTT. Translating gives CATSRGQALNTGELFF. Full variable domain (rest looked up from reference TRBV15 and TRBJ2-2): DAMVIQNPRYQVTQFGKPVTLSCSQTLNHNVMYWYQQKSSQAPKLLFHYYDKDFNNEADTPDNFQSRRPNTSFCFLDIRSPGLGDTAMYLCATSRGQALNTGELFFGEGSRLTVL.

This clone was observed once. The rearrangement uses TRBV7-2 and TRBJ2-5, with TRBD2 identical over 12 bases. In germline, CDR1 is SGHTA, CDR2 FQGNSA. V was clipped by 1 base and J by 5 bases; unmatched bases: 5. The CDR3 sequence is 16 residues long. The CDR3 nucleotides read TGTGCCAGCAGCTTAGGACTAGCGGGAGCGGGGGAGACCCAGTACTTC. Translated, it gives CASSLGLAGAGETQYF. Full variable domain (rest looked up from reference TRBV7-2 and TRBJ2-5): GAGVSQSPSNKVTEKGKDVELRCDPISGHTALYWYRQSLGQGLEFLIYFQGNSAPDKSGLPSDRFSAERTGGSVSTLTIQRTQQEDSAVYLCASSLGLAGAGETQYFGPGTRLLVL.

The V gene is TRBV19, the J gene TRBJ1-2; D possibly corresponds to TRBD1 (5 bases). Trimming removed 1 base at V and 3 bases at J, with 12 bases between. Looked up from germline, CDR1 is LNHDA and CDR2 is SQIVND (reference sequence). The CDR3 contains 15 residues. The CDR3 region is CASSIVPTAYYGYTF. The CDR3 DNA is TGTGCCAGTAGTATAGTCCCGACAGCCTACTATGGCTACACCTTC.

The V gene is TRBV6-1, the J gene TRBJ2-2; D possibly corresponds to TRBD2 (5 bases). Trimming removed 8 bases at V and 4 bases at J, with 14 bases between. The CDR3 length is 14 residues. Germline CDR1 and CDR2: MNHNS and SASEGT. The CDR3 region is CASLPNRGTGELFF. The CDR3 DNA reads as TGTGCCAGCCTACCCAACCGGGGCACCGGGGAGCTGTTTTTT.